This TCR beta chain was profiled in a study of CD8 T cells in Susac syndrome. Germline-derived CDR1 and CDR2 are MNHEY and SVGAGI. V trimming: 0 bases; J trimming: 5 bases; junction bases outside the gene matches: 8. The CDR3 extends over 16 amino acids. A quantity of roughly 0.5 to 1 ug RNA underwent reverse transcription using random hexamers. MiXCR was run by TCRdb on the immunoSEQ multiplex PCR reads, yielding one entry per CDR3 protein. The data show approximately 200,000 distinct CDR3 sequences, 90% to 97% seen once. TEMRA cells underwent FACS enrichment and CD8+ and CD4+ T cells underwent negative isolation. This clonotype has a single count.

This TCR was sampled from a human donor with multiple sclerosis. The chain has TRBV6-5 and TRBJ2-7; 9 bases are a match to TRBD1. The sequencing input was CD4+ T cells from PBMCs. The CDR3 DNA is TGTGCCAGCAGTTACTCTTGGACAGGGGATGTCAACGAGCAGTACTTC. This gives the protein CASSYSWTGDVNEQYF.